A selection of T cell receptor beta chains follows, all from one sample in a study of glioma-infiltrating T cells after dendritic cell vaccination. Profiled with immunoSEQ multiplex PCR; TCRdb holds only in-frame clones, not every one. The data contain around 100,000 clones, less than 90% of them seen just once; the ten biggest clones take up about 6.8%. The input for sequencing was blood, taken after dendritic cell vaccination. The source is a human donor with glioblastoma. Both conserved end residues are part of each CDR3. A D gene is named only where the DNA matches it firmly. A clone size is listed for some rows: how often the clone was seen (once, few, many), or a class if it is expanded.

TRBD1 TRBJ1-1 NA TRBV19 CASTEGARGDTEAFF TGTGCCAGCACTGAGGGGGCTAGGGGCGACACTGAAGCTTTCTTT
NA TRBJ1-1 few TRBV4-2 CASSPPPSMNTEAFF TGTGCCAGCAGCCCCCCCCCAAGCATGAACACTGAAGCTTTCTTT
NA TRBJ2-2 NA TRBV7-6 CASSRNTGELFF TGTGCCAGCAGCCGTAACACCGGGGAGCTGTTTTTT
TRBD1 TRBJ1-5 NA TRBV6-5 CASSADRGDQPQHF TGTGCCAGCAGTGCCGACAGGGGGGATCAGCCCCAGCATTTT
TRBD1 TRBJ1-3 NA TRBV5-4 CASSLQGAPGNTIYF TGTGCCAGCAGCCTACAGGGGGCTCCCGGAAACACCATATATTTT
TRBD1 TRBJ2-1 NA TRBV2 CASTPSGTATNEQFF TGTGCCAGCACCCCCTCCGGGACAGCCACTAATGAGCAGTTCTTC
NA TRBJ2-1 NA TRBV10-3 CAISELYNEQFF TGTGCCATCAGTGAGTTATACAATGAGCAGTTCTTC
TRBD2 TRBJ2-1 NA TRBV4-2 CASSQSAIAGDDNEQFF TGTGCCAGCAGCCAGAGCGCCATAGCGGGGGACGACAATGAGCAGTTCTTC
NA TRBJ2-2 NA TRBV18 CASSPEAGELFF TGTGCCAGCTCACCAGAGGCCGGGGAGCTGTTTTTT
NA TRBJ1-1 NA TRBV6-5 CASSKSGVRTEAFF TGTGCCAGCAGTAAATCAGGGGTTCGCACTGAAGCTTTCTTT
TRBD2 TRBJ2-1 once TRBV5-1 CASRPGLAGGPYNEQFF TGCGCCAGCAGGCCCGGACTAGCGGGGGGGCCTTACAATGAGCAGTTCTTC
NA TRBJ1-1 NA TRBV5-1 CASSLGGPAMNTEAFF TGCGCCAGCAGCTTGGGAGGTCCGGCCATGAACACTGAAGCTTTCTTT
NA TRBJ2-2 NA TRBV5-1 CASSFRDTGELFF TGCGCCAGCAGCTTTCGAGACACCGGGGAGCTGTTTTTT
NA TRBJ2-7 NA TRBV7-9 CASSLEGDYEQYF TGTGCCAGCAGCTTAGAAGGGGACTACGAGCAGTACTTC
NA TRBJ2-3 NA TRBV30 CAWASAHSTDTQYF TGTGCCTGGGCCTCCGCACATAGCACAGATACGCAGTATTTT
NA TRBJ1-1 NA TRBV29-1 CSVRRGRVTEAFF TGCAGCGTTAGGCGGGGGCGCGTCACTGAAGCTTTCTTT
NA TRBJ1-6 NA TRBV2 CASSLGTRNSPLHF TGTGCCAGCAGTTTAGGGACAAGAAATTCACCCCTCCACTTT
TRBD1 TRBJ1-2 few TRBV7-9 CASSQGEEDYGYTF TGTGCCAGCAGCCAGGGGGAGGAGGACTATGGCTACACCTTC
NA TRBJ1-6 NA TRBV2 CASSRTDTGNSPLHF TGTGCCAGCAGTAGGACAGACACGGGGAATTCACCCCTCCACTTT
NA TRBJ2-4 NA TRBV25-1 CASSESSVAGLAKNIQYF TGTGCCAGCAGTGAATCATCAGTGGCGGGTTTAGCCAAAAACATTCAGTACTTC
NA TRBJ2-3 NA TRBV28 CASSGGGRSTDTQYF TGTGCCAGCAGTGGAGGGGGCAGAAGCACAGATACGCAGTATTTT
NA TRBJ1-1 NA TRBV7-8 CASSLGREMNTEAFF TGTGCCAGCAGCTTAGGCAGGGAAATGAACACTGAAGCTTTCTTT
TRBD1 TRBJ1-1 NA TRBV20-1 CSARRGPEAFF TGCAGTGCTAGAAGGGGGCCTGAAGCTTTCTTT
TRBD1 TRBJ1-2 NA TRBV9 CASSVDGAGQVVPRRGYTF TGTGCCAGCAGCGTTGACGGAGCAGGACAGGTAGTACCCCGACGGGGCTACACCTTC
NA TRBJ1-2 NA TRBV29-1 CSVDEDGYTF TGCAGCGTTGACGAGGATGGCTACACCTTC
NA TRBJ2-1 NA TRBV19 CASRIGTQYNEQFF TGTGCCAGTAGAATCGGGACACAATACAATGAGCAGTTCTTC
NA TRBJ2-2 once TRBV7-3 CASSLTLTGTGELFF TGTGCCAGCAGCTTAACGTTAACCGGGACCGGGGAGCTGTTTTTT
NA TRBJ1-3 NA TRBV2 CASRGGLSGNTIYF TGTGCCAGCAGGGGGGGACTCTCTGGAAACACCATATATTTT
TRBD1 TRBJ2-2 NA TRBV5-1 CASSWDSNTGELFF TGCGCCTCCTCCTGGGACAGTAACACCGGGGAGCTGTTTTTT
NA TRBJ1-2 NA TRBV10-1 CASSDPTGYYGYTF TGCGCCAGCAGTGACCCTACAGGTTACTATGGCTACACCTTC
NA TRBJ2-5 NA TRBV7-6 CASSPLNQETQYF TGTGCCAGCAGCCCCCTTAACCAAGAGACCCAGTACTTC
TRBD1 TRBJ1-2 many TRBV6-6 CASSTGTDYGYTF TGTGCCAGCAGTACCGGGACAGACTATGGCTACACCTTC
NA TRBJ1-3 NA TRBV2 CASYSGGAGNTIYF TGTGCCAGCTACAGTGGGGGCGCTGGAAACACCATATATTTT
NA TRBJ1-5 NA TRBV7-9 CASSLAGDSNQPQHF TGTGCCAGCAGCTTAGCCGGAGATAGCAATCAGCCCCAGCATTTT
NA TRBJ1-1 NA TRBV29-1 CSARNTEAFF TGCAGCGCCAGGAACACTGAAGCTTTCTTT
TRBD1 TRBJ1-4 once TRBV28 CASSFSEGQTNEKLFF TGTGCCAGCAGTTTCTCCGAGGGACAGACTAATGAAAAACTGTTTTTT
TRBD1 TRBJ1-1 NA TRBV18 CASSPPGQPMNTEAFF TGTGCCAGCTCACCCCCGGGACAGCCCATGAACACTGAAGCTTTCTTT
NA TRBJ1-2 NA TRBV6-1 CASSETGYYFNYGYTF TGTGCCAGCAGTGAAACAGGGTACTACTTTAACTATGGCTACACCTTC
NA TRBJ2-7 NA TRBV5-1 CASSSRTSGRVVYEQYF TGCGCCAGCAGCTCGAGGACATCAGGGCGTGTAGTCTACGAGCAGTACTTC
TRBD1 TRBJ1-2 once TRBV30 CAWSVGTGFGYTF TGTGCCTGGAGTGTCGGGACAGGGTTTGGCTACACCTTC
TRBD1 TRBJ1-2 NA TRBV6-1 CASSEPWDRGYGHTF TGTGCCAGCAGCGAACCCTGGGACAGGGGTTATGGCCACACCTTC
NA TRBJ1-4 NA TRBV29-1 CSVEDRGGAGKLFF TGCAGCGTTGAAGATCGAGGGGGGGCTGGAAAACTGTTTTTT
NA TRBJ1-4 NA TRBV2 CASSRDGATNEKLFF TGTGCCAGCAGTCGAGACGGAGCAACTAATGAAAAACTGTTTTTT
NA TRBJ1-6 NA TRBV28 CASNVPPWSPGNSPLHF TGTGCCAGCAATGTCCCCCCTTGGTCCCCCGGTAATTCACCCCTCCACTTT
NA TRBJ2-7 NA TRBV7-3 CASSSTGLGEQYF TGTGCCAGCAGCTCCACAGGGTTGGGGGAGCAGTACTTC
NA TRBJ1-3 NA TRBV12-5 CASGLVLTVGNTIYF TGTGCTAGTGGTTTGGTACTCACCGTTGGAAACACCATATATTTT
NA TRBJ2-5 many TRBV9 CASSLVGLAIETQYF TGTGCCAGCAGCTTGGTAGGGCTAGCGATCGAGACCCAGTACTTC
TRBD1 TRBJ1-1 once TRBV6-1 CASSEPGQGSTEAFF TGTGCCAGCAGTGAACCGGGACAGGGGTCCACTGAAGCTTTCTTT
NA TRBJ2-2 NA TRBV19 CASSQTNTGELFF TGTGCCAGCTCCCAGACGAACACCGGGGAGCTGTTTTTT
NA TRBJ1-1 NA TRBV21-1 CASNQAHYLMNTEAFF TGTGCCAGCAACCAAGCTCATTACCTAATGAACACTGAAGCTTTCTTT
TRBD2 TRBJ2-3 NA TRBV7-2 CASSPGGGGADTQYF TGTGCCAGCAGCCCGGGAGGCGGGGGTGCAGATACGCAGTATTTT
TRBD2 TRBJ2-1 once TRBV6-5 CASSTGTSVYNEQFF TGTGCCAGCAGTACAGGGACTAGCGTTTACAATGAGCAGTTCTTC